This section outlines one T cell receptor (beta chain) sequence together with its context. These data originate in a study of shared clonotypes between healthy human individuals. The table came from immunoSEQ multiplex PCR; TCRdb's copy has only in-frame clones and leaves some out. The table includes some 680,000 clones, around 78% detected once. The receptor was isolated from a woman younger than 45 in good health. The sample consisted of memory CD4+ T cells sorted from blood. Regarding subset: CD45RA-negative fraction.

In DNA, the CDR3 is TGTGCCAGCAGTTACGTTGGCAGGGGAAGCGGGGAGCTGTTTTTT. It is translated as CASSYVGRGSGELFF. The rearrangement joins TRBV6-5 to TRBJ2-2; D is possibly TRBD1 (6 bases). CDR3 length equals 15 residues. V was cut by 2 bases and J by 7 bases, with 14 bases left in between. Germline loops: CDR1 MNHEY, CDR2 SVGAGI.